This T cell receptor beta chain was captured in a study of cytomegalovirus exposure and HLA in healthy donors. Germline-derived CDR1 and CDR2 are MNHEY and SMNVEV (reference sequence). Trimming removed 4 bases at V and 0 bases at J, with 9 bases between. The CDR3 is made up of 14 amino acids. Regarding this clone: Its antigen remains unknown.

PCR employed 60 Vbeta and 13 Jbeta primers. The method was immunoSEQ multiplex PCR; TCRdb's version includes in-frame clones alone and lacks a portion of them. The table shows 200,000 to 250,000 clones, with over 65% occurring only once. General observations from the study: TCR beta sequences reportedly predicted most subjects' HLA-A and HLA-B alleles accurately.

The rearrangement uses TRBV27 and TRBJ1-2, with D possibly TRBD1 on 6 matching bases. The material sequenced was PBMCs. This clonotype originated in a young man in good health and CMV-seronegative. The CDR3: CASSSWTANYGYTF. The CDR3 DNA reads TGTGCCAGCAGTTCCTGGACAGCTAACTATGGCTACACCTTC.